This T cell receptor beta chain appears in the sequencing data of a study of T cell changes during pregnancy in multiple sclerosis. Produced via immunoSEQ multiplex PCR; TCRdb's table is partial and in-frame only. The sample contains approximately 52,000 clones, 92% of which appear only once. The CDR3 is 16 amino acids. Trimming cost V 8 bases and J 0 bases; bases outside gene matches: 10. Germline lookup yields CDR1 SNHLY and CDR2 FYNNEI. This chain connects TRBV2 to TRBJ1-3, with 7 bases fitting TRBD1. The source is a female donor with multiple sclerosis, enrolled in a pregnancy study. Sequences were derived from CD4+ T cells from peripheral blood mononuclear cells, sampled after pregnancy. The CDR3 loop reads CASGSRDSFSGNTIYF. As DNA, the CDR3 is TGTGCCAGCGGGAGCCGGGACAGCTTCTCTGGAAACACCATATATTTT.